The present T cell receptor beta chain was sequenced within a study of blood T cell repertoires in COVID-19. Study-level background: T cells, B-cell-depleted T cells, or PBMCs provided the cDNA or gDNA that served as material.

With 8 bases clipped from V and 4 bases from J, the junction kept 7 bases outside the gene matches. Germline CDR1 is MNHNY and CDR2 is SVGAGI (reference sequence). This CDR3 is built from 13 residues. As handled by the study authors: Estimates of nucleated cell counts were drawn from the amplification of reference gene primers. The table came from immunoSEQ multiplex PCR; TCRdb's copy has only in-frame clones and leaves some out. V and J calls plus clone size are reproduced from that table; the DNA served to infer D and trimming. Seen here are 100,000 to 120,000 clones, 70% to 90% observed once, and the top ten hold about 3%.

Sequencing was performed on peripheral blood. The TCR comes from a man in his forties with acute or convalescent COVID-19. The rearrangement links TRBV6-6 to TRBJ1-1, with 7 bases fitting TRBD1. For the CDR3, the DNA is TGTGCCAGCGGACCAACAGGGGCCACTGAAGCTTTCTTT. Protein sequence: CASGPTGATEAFF.